This T cell receptor (beta chain) was identified in a study of T cell responses to AZD1222 COVID-19 vaccine. Study results and limitations: Donors were largely white British and mainly female; clonal diversity was possibly underestimated.

From germline, CDR1 is MDHEN and CDR2 SYDVKM. The CDR3 length is 14 residues. V was trimmed by 3 bases and J by 0 bases, leaving 7 bases between them. Only in-frame clones appear in the TCRdb table, and some are missing; sequencing was by immunoSEQ multiplex PCR. The sample consists of some 120,000 clones, roughly 89% of them appearing once. A note on this clone: Its antigen is still unknown.

This receptor was obtained from an adult in good health. Source: peripheral blood, taken on day 0 of AZD1222 vaccination. This rearrangement joins TRBV28 to TRBJ2-3; TRBD1 is a possible D gene (6 bases). As DNA, the CDR3 is TGTGCCAGCAGTTTTACAGGGAGCACAGATACGCAGTATTTT. This sequence encodes CASSFTGSTDTQYF.